This passage covers 32 T cell receptor beta chains from one sample sequenced in a study of regulatory T cells in long-lasting Graves disease (dated by TCRdb to about 2021). The method was multiplex PCR. The sequencer was an Illumina HiSeq 4000. iRepertoire HTBI primers and Arm-PCR amplification of CDR3 regions were used to construct TCR beta libraries. Starting from the raw public reads, TCRdb applied fastp trimming at Q25, assembled clones with MiXCR and retained in-frame beta chains. Rows are unified per CDR3 protein, each entry keeping the most common DNA and genes. This sample holds some 330,000 distinct CDR3 sequences; about 23% were observed only once. The biggest ten clones account for approximately 27% of the sample. In light of the paper, this sample's time point label describes: persistent/refractory GD, antithyroid drugs over 5 years with positive TRAb. RNA was extracted from PBMCs in TRIzol for both TCR sequencing and RNA sequencing.

The specimen comprised peripheral blood mononuclear cells (PBMCs), sampled when the disease was refractory, from a patient treated with antithyroid drugs. These receptors all come from a woman aged 40 to 50 with Graves disease. Donor details come from another sample of the same person, matched by shared clones.

This clonotype was picked up many times. The gene calls are TRBV12-3 or TRBV12-4 and TRBJ1-6; a possible D gene is TRBD1 (6 bases). This CDR3 is built from 14 residues. The ends were cut back, 2 bases at V and 8 bases at J, with 10 bases in the middle. Here the CDR3 DNA reads TGTGCCAGCAGTTTATGGGGGCGAGATTCACCCCTCCACTTT. Its protein is CASSLWGRDSPLHF.

This clonotype was detected many times. The gene calls are TRBV27 and TRBJ2-7, with TRBD1 matching 10 bases. V was clipped by 5 bases and J by 4 bases; unmatched bases: 5. The CDR3 covers 14 residues. Germline V gene sequence: CDR1 MNHEY, CDR2 SMNVEV (reference sequence). CDR3 sequence reads: CASSLTGQGYEQYF. DNA for the CDR3: TGTGCCAGCAGTCTGACGGGACAGGGGTACGAGCAGTACTTC.

This chain connects TRBV11-2 to TRBJ2-1; the match to TRBD2 covers 7 bases. J lost 8 bases, V lost 1 base, and 14 bases had no gene match. The V gene's germline CDR1 is SGHAT and CDR2 FQNNGV. This CDR3 contains 17 residues. The CDR3 sequence is CASSLGGAGRAVDEQFF. In DNA, the CDR3 is TGTGCCAGCAGCTTAGGTGGAGCGGGGAGGGCCGTTGATGAGCAGTTCTTC.

The rearrangement uses TRBV27 and TRBJ1-2; D not certain. The V end was cut by 10 bases, the J end by 0 bases, with 9 bases between. The CDR3 is 12 amino acids. Germline loops: CDR1 MNHEY, CDR2 SMNVEV (reference sequence). In DNA form, the CDR3 reads TGTGCCACACAGAGTACTAACTATGGCTACACCTTC. Its protein product is CATQSTNYGYTF.

As regards this clonotype: A far larger clone is just one base off, so this is likely a read error. This sequence joins TRBV7-8 and TRBJ2-5; 9 bases fit TRBD2. V dropped 5 bases and J dropped 11; count of bases not matched to a gene: 15. Germline lookup yields CDR1 SGHVS and CDR2 FQNEAQ. The CDR3 sequence is 15 residues long. The CDR3 protein is CASSPSSGRWGEQYF. CDR3 DNA sequence: TGTGCCAGCAGCCCCTCAAGCGGGAGGTGGGGAGAGCAGTACTTC.

V gene TRBV27 combines with J gene TRBJ2-2; D gene uncertain. The CDR3 is made up of 14 amino acids. From germline, CDR1 is MNHEY and CDR2 SMNVEV (reference sequence). Between the trimmed V and J ends, which lost 1 base and 3 bases, there was a span of 6 bases. CDR3 DNA: TGTGCCAGCAGTTTATTTTTGGACACCGGGGAGCTGTTTTTT. Protein: CASSLFLDTGELFF.

A few counts support this clonotype. CDR3 in DNA: TGCAGTGCTAGTCCGTCCGGCGAGCAGTACTTC. Amino acids: CSASPSGEQYF. The rearrangement joins TRBV20-1 to TRBJ2-7, with D unresolved. The germline CDR1 and CDR2 sequences are DFQATT and SNEGSKA (reference sequence). Between the trimmed V and J ends, which lost 3 bases and 6 bases, there was a span of 9 bases. The CDR3 covers 11 residues.

This clonotype has ten or more counts. V and J are TRBV19 and TRBJ2-5; maybe TRBD1 (6 bases). This CDR3 region has 13 residues. Trimming shortened V by 6 bases and J by 3 bases, and 11 bases separated the two germline ends. CDR1 and CDR2 (germline): LNHDA, SQIVND (reference sequence). The CDR3: CASRPGHEETQYF. The CDR3 DNA is TGTGCCAGTAGGCCGGGACATGAAGAGACCCAGTACTTC.

This clonotype was detected ten times or more. V and J are TRBV27 and TRBJ2-5; D is unclear. CDR3 length equals 14 residues. Trimming pared 1 base from V and 4 bases from J, leaving 10 bases between. Germline V lookup: CDR1 MNHEY, CDR2 SMNVEV (reference sequence). DNA for the CDR3: TGTGCCAGCAGTTTATTAGGGTCGGGAGAGACCCAGTACTTC. As protein: CASSLLGSGETQYF.

This chain connects TRBV28 to TRBJ1-2, with TRBD1 as a possible D gene (6 bases). The CDR3 sequence is 14 residues long. The ends were cut back, 6 bases at V and 9 bases at J, with 20 bases in the middle. Germline CDR1 is MDHEN and CDR2 is SYDVKM. CDR3 bases: TGTGCCAGCAGCCCCCGAGGGACAAAAAGTCGCTACACCTTC. The encoded protein is CASSPRGTKSRYTF.

The genes are TRBV7-9 and TRBJ2-3; D may be TRBD1 (6 bases). Between the trimmed V and J ends, which lost 2 bases and 3 bases, there was a span of 12 bases. The germline V gene encodes CDR1 SEHNR and CDR2 FQNEAQ (reference sequence). The CDR3 runs to 15 residues. For the CDR3, the DNA is TGTGCCAGCAGCTTACGTCACAGGGTAACAGATACGCAGTATTTT. Protein: CASSLRHRVTDTQYF.

The chain uses TRBV27 and TRBJ2-7; no definite D call. This CDR3 is built from 13 residues. The V and J ends lost 3 bases and 0 bases respectively, with 6 bases between them. CDR1 and CDR2 from the germline V gene are MNHEY and SMNVEV (reference sequence). The CDR3 is CASSFRSSYEQYF. The DNA of the CDR3 is TGTGCCAGCAGTTTTCGGAGCTCCTACGAGCAGTACTTC.

There are a few counts of this clonotype. The chain uses TRBV11-2 and TRBJ2-7; no reliable D call. The V end was cut by 2 bases, the J end by 7 bases, with 21 bases between. There are 16 residues in the CDR3. Germline V gives CDR1 SGHAT, CDR2 FQNNGV. The CDR3 reads CASSLMGPLSGREQYF. CDR3 sequence (DNA): TGTGCCAGCAGCTTAATGGGCCCTCTATCCGGGCGGGAGCAGTACTTC.

This clonotype was seen at least ten times. The rearrangement links TRBV28 to TRBJ1-1; possible D gene TRBD1, 5 bases. This CDR3 has 12 amino acids. The germline V gene has CDR1 MDHEN and CDR2 SYDVKM. V lost 6 bases to trimming and J lost 6 bases, with 11 bases between them. Here the CDR3 DNA reads TGTGCCAGCAGCTGGGGCCCGGCTGAAGCTTTCTTT. This codes for CASSWGPAEAFF.

A remark on this clonotype: Since a much larger clone is just one base distant, this may be a read error. The CDR3 carries no conserved terminal phenylalanine or tryptophan, so it likely arises from a read error. The chain is built from TRBV11-2 and TRBJ2-7, with TRBD2 matching over 7 bases. The CDR3 is made up of 17 amino acids. The V gene's germline CDR1 is SGHAT and CDR2 FQNNGV. Trimming cost V 6 bases and J 3 bases; bases outside gene matches: 17. The CDR3 region is CASSFIVTSPPGYEQYS. Written as DNA, the CDR3 is TGTGCCAGCAGTTTTATCGTGACTAGCCCCCCCGGCTACGAGCAGTACTCC.

This clonotype has at least ten counts. J is TRBJ2-7 and V is TRBV28, with 10 bases aligning to TRBD1. Germline trimming cut 6 bases from V and 5 bases from J; bases unmatched to any gene: 16. Germline V gene lookup returns CDR1 MDHEN and CDR2 SYDVKM. The CDR3 is made up of 17 amino acids. The CDR3 nucleotides are TGTGCCAGCAGCTTAGCAACGGGGAGACAGGGGGCCCACGAGCAGTACTTC. Translating gives CASSLATGRQGAHEQYF.

In its sample, this clonotype was seen many times. The rearrangement joins TRBV12-3 or TRBV12-4 to TRBJ2-4; possibly TRBD2 for D (6 bases). The CDR3 runs 15 residues. The ends were cut back, 0 bases at V and 2 bases at J, with 8 bases in the middle. The CDR3 DNA is TGTGCCAGCAGTTTAGCCACTAGCACCAAAAACATTCAGTACTTC. Translation gives CASSLATSTKNIQYF.

This chain links TRBV5-6 with TRBJ2-2; possible D gene TRBD2, 6 bases. The V end was cut by 4 bases, the J end by 3 bases, with 19 bases between. This CDR3 contains 17 residues. Germline lookup yields CDR1 SGHDT and CDR2 YYEEEE. The CDR3 reads CASSLGIGGVDTGELFF. The CDR3 DNA reads as TGTGCCAGCAGCCTGGGTATCGGAGGGGTAGACACCGGGGAGCTGTTTTTT.

This clonotype was seen ten or more times. This sequence joins TRBV2 and TRBJ2-2; D possibly corresponds to TRBD2 (6 bases). CDR3 length: 14 amino acids. Germline CDR1 SNHLY, CDR2 FYNNEI. V lost 3 bases to trimming and J lost 7 bases, with 12 bases between them. The chain's CDR3 is CASSERDRSGELFF. CDR3 nucleotides: TGTGCCAGCAGTGAGCGGGATCGTAGCGGGGAGCTGTTTTTT.

This clonotype showed up just a few times. The chain has TRBV4-1 and TRBJ2-3; D gene ambiguous. From germline, CDR1 is MGHRA and CDR2 YSYEKL. Deletions cut 1 base from V and 2 bases from J, with 7 bases between. This CDR3 is 14 amino acids long. The DNA of the CDR3 is TGCGCCAGCAGCCAAGTGACCGCCACAGATACGCAGTATTTT. Translation: CASSQVTATDTQYF.

This clonotype has just a few counts. This chain links TRBV30 with TRBJ1-5; D possibly corresponds to TRBD1 (5 bases). The V gene lost 8 bases and the J gene lost 3 bases, with 14 bases spanning the gap. The germline gives CDR1 GTSNPN, CDR2 SVGIG (reference sequence). The length of the CDR3 is 13 residues. As DNA, the CDR3 is TGTGCCGGCCTTTGGGGGTACAATCAGCCCCAGCATTTT. It translates to CAGLWGYNQPQHF.

In its sample, this clonotype was seen many times. The chain employs TRBV6-1 and TRBJ1-1, with D possibly TRBD1 on 5 matching bases. CDR1 is MNHNS and CDR2 is SASEGT in the germline V gene. V dropped 6 bases and J dropped 3 bases, with 14 bases sitting between them. The CDR3 sequence is 14 residues long. In DNA form, the CDR3 reads TGTGCCAGCAGCCCTGAGGCCAGGGACACTGAAGCTTTCTTT. Protein sequence: CASSPEARDTEAFF.

The CDR3 sequence is CASSPGAGGISQETQYF. For the CDR3, the DNA is TGCGCCAGCAGCCCCGGGGCAGGGGGCATCTCTCAAGAGACCCAGTACTTC. The chain combines TRBV5-1 with TRBJ2-5; 8 nucleotides match TRBD1. The CDR3 runs 17 residues. Germline CDR1 and CDR2: SGHRS and YFSETQ. V trimming: 4 bases; J trimming: 2 bases; junction bases outside the gene matches: 13.

This clonotype was seen a handful of times. The chain couples TRBV30 to TRBJ1-1, with 10 bases lining up with TRBD1. The CDR3 sequence is 12 residues long. Germline V gene data show CDR1 as GTSNPN and CDR2 as SVGIG (reference sequence). V lost 8 bases and J lost 4; bases outside the gene matches: 4. In nucleotides, the CDR3 is TGTGCCGGATGGACAGGGGGCACTGAAGCTTTCTTT. Translated, it gives CAGWTGGTEAFF. Looking up the rest from reference TRBV30 and TRBJ1-1 gives the full variable domain: SQTIHQWPATLVQPVGSPLSLECTVEGTSNPNLYWYRQAAGRGLQLLFYSVGIGQISSEVPQNLSASRPQDRQFILSSKKLLLSDSGFYLCAGWTGGTEAFFGQGTRLTVV.

The chain carries TRBV13 and TRBJ2-7; TRBD1 aligns across 10 bases. This CDR3 spans 15 amino acids. Germline V gene lookup returns CDR1 PRHDT and CDR2 FYEKMQ (reference sequence). V lost 5 bases and J lost 4; bases outside the gene matches: 8. In DNA form, the CDR3 reads TGTGCCAGCAGCACCCGGACAGGGGGTGGGTACGAGCAGTACTTC. Its translation: CASSTRTGGGYEQYF.

In DNA form, the CDR3 reads TGTGCCAGCAGCCCTACGGGACTAGCGGGAGATGAATACGAGCAGTACTTC. Protein product: CASSPTGLAGDEYEQYF. This chain links TRBV5-5 with TRBJ2-7; TRBD2 aligns across 14 bases. This CDR3 has 17 amino acids. CDR1 and CDR2 from the germline V gene are SGHKS and YYEKEE (reference sequence). Trimming removed 4 bases from V and 4 bases from J; junction bases left unmatched: 10.

This clonotype was seen repeatedly, ten times or more. The genes are TRBV28 and TRBJ1-5, with D perhaps TRBD1 (5 bases). From germline, CDR1 is MDHEN and CDR2 SYDVKM. With 3 bases removed from V and 6 bases from J, the gap between germline ends came to 9 bases. The CDR3 loop spans 13 amino acids. The CDR3 spells CASSFPTGQPQHF. DNA for the CDR3: TGTGCCAGCAGTTTTCCTACAGGTCAGCCCCAGCATTTT.

This clonotype has a handful of counts. This chain links TRBV6-2 or TRBV6-3 with TRBJ2-2; tentatively, D is TRBD2 (5 bases). V lost 0 bases and J lost 6, with 8 bases in between. The germline gives CDR1 MNHEY, CDR2 SVGEGT. The CDR3 is 14 amino acids. In DNA form, the CDR3 reads TGTGCCAGCAGTTACTCGGCCGGGGCCGGGGAGCTGTTTTTT. Its translation is CASSYSAGAGELFF.

This clonotype was found once. V gene TRBV7-9 combines with J gene TRBJ2-2; D is perhaps TRBD2 (6 bases). The germline gives CDR1 SEHNR, CDR2 FQNEAQ (reference sequence). Trimming removed 6 bases from V and 4 bases from J, with 12 bases in between. This CDR3 contains 14 residues. CDR3 sequence: CASRSGTGTGELFF. CDR3 sequence (DNA): TGTGCCAGCAGATCCGGGACTGGCACCGGGGAGCTGTTTTTT.

In this sample, this clonotype turned up many times. The V gene is TRBV20-1, the J gene TRBJ2-2; no clear D gene. V lost 6 bases, J lost 2 bases, and 13 bases lay in between. Germline V gene data show CDR1 as DFQATT and CDR2 as SNEGSKA (reference sequence). The CDR3 runs 14 residues. CDR3 protein: CSAGPPINTGELFF. The CDR3 DNA sequence: TGCAGTGCCGGACCACCAATTAACACCGGGGAGCTGTTTTTT.

This clonotype came up many times. V and J are TRBV15 and TRBJ1-5, with D possibly TRBD1 on 5 matching bases. V was shortened by 0 bases and J by 7 bases, with 13 bases between the two germline ends. Germline-derived CDR1 and CDR2 are LNHNV and YYDKDF (reference sequence). The CDR3 is 15 amino acids. CDR3 DNA sequence: TGTGCCACCAGCAGAGAGCTGGGACGAGGGCAGCCCCAGCATTTT. This translates into CATSRELGRGQPQHF.

The rearrangement joins TRBV19 to TRBJ2-2; TRBD1 might be the D (6 bases). CDR1 and CDR2 (germline): LNHDA, SQIVND (reference sequence). The V and J ends lost 6 bases and 0 bases respectively, with 17 bases between them. The CDR3 has 17 amino acids. DNA for the CDR3: TGTGCCAGTAGCAATCGTCCCGGGACAACGAACACCGGGGAGCTGTTTTTT. Translating it yields CASSNRPGTTNTGELFF. Variable domain in full (rest from reference TRBV19 and TRBJ2-2): DGGITQSPKYLFRKEGQNVTLSCEQNLNHDAMYWYRQDPGQGLRLIYYSQIVNDFQKGDIAEGYSVSREKKESFPLTVTSAQKNPTAFYLCASSNRPGTTNTGELFFGEGSRLTVL.